This T cell receptor (beta chain) emerged from a study of T cell responses to AZD1222 COVID-19 vaccine. Across the whole study: Pooling of second doses given at about 4 or about 12 weeks was done. Study findings and constraints: After the peak T cell response, and only then, were repertoires sampled.

This CDR3 contains 15 residues. Unmatched junction bases numbered 7, after V lost 4 bases and J lost 6 bases. CDR1 is KGHDR, CDR2 SFDVKD, per germline. Profiled with immunoSEQ multiplex PCR; TCRdb holds only in-frame clones, not every one. Of under 150,000 clones listed, roughly 90% are singletons. Comments on this clone: The antigen is unknown.

The V gene is TRBV24-1, the J gene TRBJ1-5, with TRBD1 matching 8 bases. The source was peripheral blood, collected on day 0 of AZD1222 vaccination. This clonotype originated in an adult in good health. The CDR3 DNA is TGTGCCACCAGTGACCAAGGACAGGGTCTTCAGCCCCAGCATTTT. It is translated as CATSDQGQGLQPQHF.